One sample yielded the 3 T cell receptor beta chains listed below, sequenced in a study of blood T cells in healthy people across ages. The use of a sample-barcoded 5' primer and a J-beta primer mix characterized a second PCR of roughly 6 to 11 cycles. In TCRdb, the 5' RACE reads were re-called with MiXCR into one record per CDR3 protein. The data contain around 800,000 distinct CDR3 sequences, about 62% of them singletons. The material sequenced was blood. The receptor set was obtained from a man younger than 45 in good health.

This chain connects TRBV4-3 to TRBJ2-3; 8 bases are a match to TRBD2. CDR3 size: 16 residues. Germline loops: CDR1 LGHNA, CDR2 YSLEER. V gave up 4 bases and J gave up 6 bases; unmatched junction bases: 12. CDR3 coding DNA: TGCGCCAGCAGCCCCAGGGCGGGCGGGGGGCGTGATACGCAGTATTTT. Residues: CASSPRAGGGRDTQYF.

On this clonotype: Germline is not matched at one junction end, which may reflect a read error. V is TRBV18 and J is TRBJ1-6; TRBD1 is a possible D gene (5 bases). Germline lookup yields CDR1 KGHSH and CDR2 LQKENI. There are 15 residues in the CDR3. The CDR3 coding sequence is TGTGCCAGCTCACCAGGACACCAAGTAAACTCACCCCACCACTTT. Translation: CASSPGHQVNSPHHF.

The rearrangement uses TRBV7-6 and TRBJ1-2, with D maybe TRBD1 (5 bases). The CDR3 spans 14 residues. The germline V gene has CDR1 SGHVS and CDR2 FNYEAQ. Trimming removed 3 bases from V and 4 bases from J, with 12 bases in between. This CDR3 is CASSLEQGIYGYTF. The DNA of the CDR3 is TGTGCCAGCAGCTTGGAGCAGGGTATCTATGGCTACACCTTC.